The 15 T cell receptor beta chains below all came from one sample that was sequenced in a study of blood T cell repertoires in COVID-19. Clones were sequenced by immunoSEQ multiplex PCR, and TCRdb holds only the in-frame ones, with some missing. This table holds 170,000 or so clones, 86% found once. The sample consisted of peripheral blood. Source of these receptors: a man aged 50-59 years with active or convalescent COVID-19.

This chain joins TRBV5-4 and TRBJ2-1; D gene ambiguous. Germline-derived CDR1 and CDR2 are SGHNT and YYREEE (reference sequence). The CDR3 loop spans 13 amino acids. Deletions cut 4 bases from V and 9 bases from J, with 14 bases between. DNA of the CDR3: TGTGCCAGCAGCCTCCACCTAGATCCTGAGCAGTTCTTC. Its protein is CASSLHLDPEQFF.

This clone was counted between two and nine times. The chain joins TRBV4-1 to TRBJ2-7; 10 positions agree with TRBD2. Germline values: CDR1 MGHRA, CDR2 YSYEKL. The CDR3 has 15 residues. V lost 1 base to trimming and J lost 6 bases; unmatched junction nucleotides: 6. The CDR3 DNA is TGCGCCAGCAGCCAAGTCCTAGCGGGAGCTGGCGAGCAGTACTTC. Translation: CASSQVLAGAGEQYF.

This clone was observed at least ten times. The chain employs TRBV9 and TRBJ2-5; 14 nucleotides align to TRBD2. With 4 bases clipped from V and 4 bases from J, the junction kept 15 bases outside the gene matches. There are 19 residues in the CDR3. Germline V gene sequence: CDR1 SGDLS, CDR2 YYNGEE. In nucleotides, the CDR3 is TGTGCCAGCAGCACCCCCGGGACTAGCGGGAGAGGGCGGCGAGAGACCCAGTACTTC. It encodes CASSTPGTSGRGRRETQYF. Filled out from reference TRBV9 and TRBJ2-5, the complete variable domain reads DSGVTQTPKHLITATGQRVTLRCSPRSGDLSVYWYQQSLDQGLQFLIQYYNGEERAKGNILERFSAQQFPDLHSELNLSSLELGDSALYFCASSTPGTSGRGRRETQYFGPGTRLLVL.

V usage is TRBV5-4 and J usage is TRBJ1-1, with a tentative D call TRBD1 (6 bases). The CDR3 extends over 14 amino acids. The germline gives CDR1 SGHNT, CDR2 YYREEE (reference sequence). Trimming left V 4 bases short and J 7 bases short, with 17 bases between. The CDR3 nucleotides are TGTGCCAGCAGCGACCGGGACATAGACGATGAAGCTTTCTTT. It encodes CASSDRDIDDEAFF. Complete variable domain (other parts from reference TRBV5-4 and TRBJ1-1): ETGVTQSPTHLIKTRGQQVTLRCSSQSGHNTVSWYQQALGQGPQFIFQYYREEENGRGNFPPRFSGLQFPNYSSELNVNALELDDSALYLCASSDRDIDDEAFFGQGTRLTVV.

This sequence joins TRBV15 and TRBJ1-4; maybe TRBD1 (5 bases). The CDR3 covers 14 residues. V lost 6 bases and J lost 0, with 8 bases in between. CDR1 and CDR2 (germline): LNHNV, YYDKDF (reference sequence). For the CDR3, the DNA is TGTGCCACCAGGCGGGGGGCAACTAATGAAAAACTGTTTTTT. It yields the protein CATRRGATNEKLFF.

The V gene is TRBV4-1, the J gene TRBJ2-4; D is perhaps TRBD1 (5 bases). The germline V gene has CDR1 MGHRA and CDR2 YSYEKL. The CDR3 consists of 19 residues. The ends were cut back, 1 base at V and 0 bases at J, with 19 bases in the middle. CDR3 DNA sequence: TGCGCCAGCAGCCAAGGCAGGGTTCCGGTTCAACTAGCCAAAAACATTCAGTACTTC. This gives the protein CASSQGRVPVQLAKNIQYF.

This clone was detected only a few times. This chain links TRBV12-5 with TRBJ1-5, with D tentatively TRBD1 (5 bases). This CDR3 comprises 14 residues. V lost 6 bases and J lost 4, with 13 bases in between. Germline CDR1 LGHNT, CDR2 FRNRAP. CDR3 DNA: TGTGCTAGTGGACCTTCGACAGTTAATCAGCCCCAGCATTTT. Translation gives CASGPSTVNQPQHF.

The chain recombines TRBV6-5 with TRBJ2-7; 7 bases map to TRBD1. This CDR3 spans 14 amino acids. Germline CDR1 reads MNHEY; CDR2 reads SVGAGI. V lost 4 bases to trimming and J lost 3 bases; unmatched junction nucleotides: 6. CDR3 in DNA: TGTGCCAGCAGTTCGACGACAGGGAACTACGAGCAGTACTTC. Translation gives CASSSTTGNYEQYF.

The chain has TRBV5-1 and TRBJ1-1, with TRBD1 as a possible D gene (5 bases). The germline V gene encodes CDR1 SGHRS and CDR2 YFSETQ. Trimming left V 2 bases short and J 4 bases short, with 18 bases between. The CDR3 has 16 amino acids. This CDR3 is CASSFRDSYFGTEAFF. The CDR3 region has the DNA TGCGCCAGCAGCTTCCGGGACTCATACTTCGGCACTGAAGCTTTCTTT. The full variable domain, with the rest looked up from reference TRBV5-1 and TRBJ1-1, is KAGVTQTPRYLIKTRGQQVTLSCSPISGHRSVSWYQQTPGQGLQFLFEYFSETQRNKGNFPGRFSGRQFSNSRSEMNVSTLELGDSALYLCASSFRDSYFGTEAFFGQGTRLTVV.

V usage is TRBV12-3 or TRBV12-4 and J usage is TRBJ1-1; 7 nucleotides agree with TRBD1. The CDR3 is 12 amino acids. Trimming cost V 10 bases and J 9 bases; bases outside gene matches: 11. The CDR3 DNA reads as TGTGCCACCGACAGGGACAGCCCGAAAGCTTTCTTT. Its translation is CATDRDSPKAFF.

In its sample, this clone was seen a few times. V and J are TRBV4-1 and TRBJ2-3; D uncertain. There are 14 residues in the CDR3. Trimming cost V 0 bases and J 7 bases, with 11 bases left between them. Germline-derived CDR1 and CDR2 are MGHRA and YSYEKL. CDR3: CASSQDRYTNTQYF. The CDR3 DNA sequence: TGCGCCAGCAGCCAAGACAGATATACGAATACGCAGTATTTT.

This clone occurred a few times. This chain connects TRBV11-3 to TRBJ2-5; D is uncertain. The germline V gene has CDR1 SGHNT and CDR2 YENEEA. The V and J ends lost 3 bases and 4 bases respectively, with 3 bases between them. The CDR3 consists of 11 residues. Here the CDR3 reads CASSFRETQYF. The DNA for the CDR3 is TGTGCCAGCAGCTTCAGAGAGACCCAGTACTTC.

V and J are TRBV5-6 and TRBJ2-2; no clear D gene. Germline V gene data show CDR1 as SGHDT and CDR2 as YYEEEE. V lost 3 bases and J 1 base, leaving 13 bases between the germline ends. The CDR3 has 16 residues. The CDR3 nucleotides are TGTGCCAGCAGCTCCCTAACGCGACTGAACACCGGGGAGCTGTTTTTT. This encodes CASSSLTRLNTGELFF.

This chain links TRBV6-5 with TRBJ1-2; D call uncertain. Germline CDR1 MNHEY, CDR2 SVGAGI. The CDR3 extends over 13 amino acids. V lost 7 bases and J 3 bases, leaving 12 bases between the germline ends. The CDR3 DNA sequence: TGTGCCAGCACACAAACGAGGGACTATGGCTACACCTTC. Translated: CASTQTRDYGYTF.

The chain uses TRBV5-4 and TRBJ1-1, with D tentatively TRBD1 (6 bases). This CDR3 spans 16 amino acids. Germline values: CDR1 SGHNT, CDR2 YYREEE (reference sequence). The ends were cut back, 3 bases at V and 4 bases at J, with 19 bases in the middle. The DNA for the CDR3 is TGTGCCAGCAGCTCCCAGGATACAGGGCAGCTCACTGAAGCTTTCTTT. Protein product: CASSSQDTGQLTEAFF. Full variable domain (remainder filled in from reference TRBV5-4 and TRBJ1-1): ETGVTQSPTHLIKTRGQQVTLRCSSQSGHNTVSWYQQALGQGPQFIFQYYREEENGRGNFPPRFSGLQFPNYSSELNVNALELDDSALYLCASSSQDTGQLTEAFFGQGTRLTVV.